Below are 14 T cell receptor beta chains sequenced from a single sample in a study of OX40 agonist ivuxolimab in advanced cancers. Generated by immunoSEQ multiplex PCR, the TCRdb table keeps only in-frame clones and is missing some. The data contain some 100,000 clones, approximately 91% of them singletons. The sequences come from CD4+ or CD8+ T cells sorted from blood, collected in a trial of the OX40 agonist ivuxolimab. These receptor sequences come from an adult with an advanced solid tumor such as melanoma, head and neck, liver or kidney cancer.

The chain recombines TRBV10-1 with TRBJ2-3; D gene ambiguous. Germline-derived CDR1 and CDR2 are WNHNN and SYGVQD (reference sequence). The CDR3 loop spans 15 amino acids. The ends were cut back, 0 bases at V and 4 bases at J, with 11 bases in the middle. The CDR3 here is CASSESQVAADTQYF. In DNA form, the CDR3 reads TGCGCCAGCAGTGAGTCGCAGGTAGCAGCAGATACGCAGTATTTT.

As concerns this clone: Other DNA sequences in the same sample also yield this CDR3. This rearrangement joins TRBV6-5 to TRBJ1-6; no firm D call. Germline CDR1 is MNHEY and CDR2 is SVGAGI. V was trimmed by 6 bases and J by 7 bases, leaving 13 bases between them. The CDR3 extends over 14 amino acids. DNA for the CDR3: TGTGCCAGCAGCCGTAGCAGTACCAATTCACCCCTCCACTTT. Its protein product is CASSRSSTNSPLHF.

For the CDR3, the DNA is TGTGCCTGGAGTGTACAGACAGCTACTAATGAAAAACTGTTTTTT. This gives the protein CAWSVQTATNEKLFF. The chain is built from TRBV30 and TRBJ1-4; D possibly corresponds to TRBD1 (5 bases). The CDR3 is made up of 15 amino acids. Trimming stripped 0 bases from V and 2 bases from J, with 10 bases between. Germline CDR1 and CDR2: GTSNPN and SVGIG (reference sequence).

The rearrangement links TRBV29-1 to TRBJ2-7; TRBD2 matches 9 bases. Trimming cost V 2 bases and J 4 bases; bases outside gene matches: 6. From germline, CDR1 is SQVTM and CDR2 ANQGSEA. The CDR3 is 14 residues long. The CDR3 nucleotides are TGCAGCGTTGAACAGGCTAGCGGGGAGTACGAGCAGTACTTC. Translation gives CSVEQASGEYEQYF.

The rearrangement joins TRBV29-1 to TRBJ1-1; 10 nucleotides agree with TRBD1. CDR3 size: 13 residues. Germline CDR1 and CDR2: SQVTM and ANQGSEA. Losses at the gene ends were 6 bases for V and 1 base for J; bases not matched to a gene: 2. The CDR3 coding sequence is TGCAGCGTGGACAGGGGGAAGAACACTGAAGCTTTCTTT. It yields the protein CSVDRGKNTEAFF.

V usage is TRBV5-1 and J usage is TRBJ2-2; either TRBD1 or TRBD2 may fit D (6 bases each). The CDR3 covers 16 residues. Trimming pared 5 bases from V and 0 bases from J, leaving 14 bases between. The germline V gene encodes CDR1 SGHRS and CDR2 YFSETQ. Written as DNA, the CDR3 is TGCGCCAGCAGGGGGGGCGGAATCACGAACACCGGGGAGCTGTTTTTT. Translating it yields CASRGGGITNTGELFF.

This chain joins TRBV19 and TRBJ2-6; possibly TRBD1 or TRBD2 for D (5 bases each). Trimming left V 8 bases short and J 0 bases short, with 14 bases between. This CDR3 is 16 amino acids long. Germline V gives CDR1 LNHDA, CDR2 SQIVND (reference sequence). As DNA, the CDR3 is TGTGCCAGTGCGAGGGACGCTTACTCTGGGGCCAACGTCCTGACTTTC. Protein: CASARDAYSGANVLTF.

The V gene is TRBV27, the J gene TRBJ1-2, with a weak D call TRBD1 (6 bases). The V end was cut by 8 bases, the J end by 5 bases, with 21 bases between. The CDR3 is 15 amino acids. Germline CDR1 and CDR2: MNHEY and SMNVEV (reference sequence). The CDR3: CASRMGGRLGYGYTF. CDR3 DNA: TGTGCCAGCCGTATGGGGGGCCGGTTAGGGTATGGCTACACCTTC.

In its sample, this clone was seen once. J is TRBJ2-3 and V is TRBV30, with D hard to call. V lost 5 bases and J 0 bases, leaving 9 bases between the germline ends. This CDR3 contains 13 residues. In germline, CDR1 is GTSNPN, CDR2 SVGIG (reference sequence). This CDR3 is CAWSDGSTDTQYF. The CDR3, as DNA: TGTGCCTGGTCAGACGGGAGCACAGATACGCAGTATTTT.

This chain connects TRBV7-8 to TRBJ2-7; D is perhaps TRBD2 (5 bases). Germline V gene lookup returns CDR1 SGHVS and CDR2 FQNEAQ. V dropped 1 base and J dropped 7 bases, with 11 bases sitting between them. This CDR3 is 13 amino acids long. This chain's CDR3 is CASSLELPGEQYV. The CDR3, as DNA: TGTGCCAGCAGCTTAGAACTACCGGGGGAGCAGTACGTC.

The chain links TRBV6-5 to TRBJ2-1; TRBD2 is a possible D gene (5 bases). The CDR3 extends over 13 amino acids. Germline V gene data show CDR1 as MNHEY and CDR2 as SVGAGI. V lost 6 bases to trimming and J lost 8 bases, with 14 bases between them. The CDR3 DNA follows: TGTGCCAGCAGACTAGTTCCCTATCATGAGCAGTTCTTC. Translation: CASRLVPYHEQFF.

The chain joins TRBV7-2 to TRBJ1-1, with D unclear. Deletions cut 5 bases from V and 5 bases from J, with 21 bases between. The CDR3 spans 16 residues. Germline V gene sequence: CDR1 SGHTA, CDR2 FQGNSA. The CDR3 sequence: CASSEQYTKGYTEAFF. For the CDR3, the DNA is TGTGCCAGCAGCGAACAGTATACTAAGGGATATACTGAAGCTTTCTTT.

The CDR3 protein is CASSSDRRLNTEAFF. The DNA for the CDR3 is TGTGCCAGCAGCTCGGATCGTCGCTTGAACACTGAAGCTTTCTTT. The chain links TRBV5-6 to TRBJ1-1; D call uncertain. The CDR3 is 15 residues long. With 3 bases removed from V and 0 bases from J, the gap between germline ends came to 12 bases. Germline CDR1 is SGHDT and CDR2 is YYEEEE. Full variable domain (remainder filled in from reference TRBV5-6 and TRBJ1-1): DAGVTQSPTHLIKTRGQQVTLRCSPKSGHDTVSWYQQALGQGPQFIFQYYEEEERQRGNFPDRFSGHQFPNYSSELNVNALLLGDSALYLCASSSDRRLNTEAFFGQGTRLTVV.

The genes are TRBV9 and TRBJ2-5, with TRBD2 matching 8 bases. The CDR3 sequence is 15 residues long. CDR1 is SGDLS and CDR2 is YYNGEE in the germline V gene. V lost 4 bases and J lost 5; bases outside the gene matches: 10. The CDR3 region is CASSPGLALMETQYF. DNA of the CDR3: TGTGCCAGCAGCCCCGGACTAGCTTTGATGGAGACCCAGTACTTC.